These 27 T cell receptor beta chains were sequenced from one sample in a study of technical replicates of blood from a handful of donors. Assay used: immunoSEQ multiplex PCR; TCRdb lists only in-frame clones, some missing. Of 65,000 to 90,000 clones listed, around 86% are singletons. Material: PBMCs. These receptor sequences come from a human donor in good health. Some clones in this sample may be carry-over from other donors' samples.

The V call is TRBV19, the J call TRBJ1-5; perhaps TRBD1 as D (6 bases). In germline, CDR1 is LNHDA, CDR2 SQIVND (reference sequence). V gave up 6 bases and J gave up 7 bases, with 13 bases separating them. This CDR3 spans 13 amino acids. This CDR3 reads CASSQGLDQPQHF. DNA of the CDR3: TGTGCCAGTAGCCAGGGGCTCGACCAGCCCCAGCATTTT.

The rearrangement joins TRBV7-6 to TRBJ1-3; possible D gene TRBD1, 6 bases. The CDR3 extends over 17 amino acids. Germline lookup yields CDR1 SGHVS and CDR2 FNYEAQ. Trimming removed 5 bases from V and 0 bases from J, with 17 bases in between. The CDR3 coding sequence is TGTGCCAGCAGCCAATGGACAGAAACCGGCTCTGGAAACACCATATATTTT. It translates to CASSQWTETGSGNTIYF. The full variable domain, with the rest looked up from reference TRBV7-6 and TRBJ1-3, is GAGVSQSPRYKVTKRGQDVALRCDPISGHVSLYWYRQALGQGPEFLTYFNYEAQQDKSGLPNDRFSAERPEGSISTLTIQRTEQRDSAMYRCASSQWTETGSGNTIYFGEGSWLTVV.

The CDR3 DNA follows: TGCGCCAGCAGCTACGGGACAGGGAATCAGCCCCAGCATTTT. This encodes CASSYGTGNQPQHF. The chain carries TRBV5-1 and TRBJ1-5; 9 positions agree with TRBD1. CDR3 length equals 14 residues. CDR1 SGHRS and CDR2 YFSETQ come from the germline V gene. With 3 bases clipped from V and 4 bases from J, the junction kept 2 bases outside the gene matches.

The genes are TRBV2 and TRBJ1-6; D remains ambiguous. V lost 11 bases to trimming and J lost 8 bases, with 4 bases between them. Germline V gene sequence: CDR1 SNHLY, CDR2 FYNNEI. The CDR3 is 9 amino acids. The CDR3 DNA is TGTGCCCTACATTCACCCCTCCACTTT. This translates into CALHSPLHF.

The chain has TRBV5-6 and TRBJ2-5, with D perhaps matching TRBD1 (5 bases). The tail of the sequence fits TRBJ2-7 better, so the J call may be wrong. Germline-derived CDR1 and CDR2 are SGHDT and YYEEEE. This CDR3 is 15 amino acids long. CDR3 DNA sequence: TGTGCCAGCAGCGTCGTACTCGACAGACGTTACGAGCAGTACTTC. This gives the protein CASSVVLDRRYEQYF.

This chain links TRBV7-2 with TRBJ2-3; D is unclear. CDR3 length: 14 amino acids. With 1 base removed from V and 2 bases from J, the gap between germline ends came to 7 bases. Germline CDR1 and CDR2: SGHTA and FQGNSA. CDR3 amino acids: CASSLVADTDTQYF. CDR3 DNA: TGTGCCAGCAGCTTAGTGGCCGACACAGATACGCAGTATTTT.

The chain uses TRBV6-5 and TRBJ1-5; D is unresolved. CDR1 and CDR2 from the germline V gene are MNHEY and SVGAGI. Trimming stripped 2 bases from V and 0 bases from J, with 2 bases between. This CDR3 has 13 amino acids. CDR3 coding DNA: TGTGCCAGCAGTTACCGTAGCAATCAGCCCCAGCATTTT. Residues: CASSYRSNQPQHF.

The chain carries TRBV14 and TRBJ1-6; D is unresolved. The CDR3 is 13 residues long. Trimming took off 0 bases at V and 14 bases at J, with 11 bases between the two ends. Germline assignment: CDR1 SGHDN and CDR2 FVKESK. Written as DNA, the CDR3 is TGTGCCAGCAGCCAAGAGACTCCGCAGACCCTCCACTTT. Residues: CASSQETPQTLHF. The whole variable domain, filled in from reference TRBV14 and TRBJ1-6, reads EAGVTQFPSHSVIEKGQTVTLRCDPISGHDNLYWYRRVMGKEIKFLLHFVKESKQDESGMPNNRFLAERTGGTYSTLKVQPAELEDSGVYFCASSQETPQTLHFGNGTRLTVT.

The chain uses TRBV6-6 and TRBJ2-2; 10 bases fit TRBD2. The germline gives CDR1 MNHNY, CDR2 SVGAGI (reference sequence). The CDR3 runs 15 residues. V was pared by 6 bases and J by 3 bases, with 4 bases of the junction left unmatched. DNA for the CDR3: TGTGCCAGCAGACCAACTAGCGGGGACACCGGGGAGCTGTTTTTT. Translated: CASRPTSGDTGELFF.

This clone showed up just once. This rearrangement joins TRBV30 to TRBJ1-5; no clear D. The CDR3 totals 13 residues. Trimming took off 2 bases at V and 6 bases at J, with 11 bases between the two ends. The V gene's germline CDR1 is GTSNPN and CDR2 SVGIG (reference sequence). CDR3 sequence reads: CAWSFLSGQPQHF. The CDR3 DNA sequence: TGTGCCTGGAGTTTTTTGAGCGGTCAGCCCCAGCATTTT.

The rearrangement links TRBV19 to TRBJ2-1, with D perhaps matching TRBD2 (5 bases). Trimming removed 5 bases at V and 5 bases at J, with 10 bases between. Germline CDR1 and CDR2: LNHDA and SQIVND (reference sequence). The CDR3 totals 13 residues. The DNA for the CDR3 is TGTGCCAGTAGTTTTACTAGAAACAATGAGCAGTTCTTC. It translates to CASSFTRNNEQFF. Using reference TRBV19 and TRBJ2-1 for the parts outside the CDR3, the full variable domain is DGGITQSPKYLFRKEGQNVTLSCEQNLNHDAMYWYRQDPGQGLRLIYYSQIVNDFQKGDIAEGYSVSREKKESFPLTVTSAQKNPTAFYLCASSFTRNNEQFFGPGTRLTVL.

The chain has TRBV5-6 and TRBJ1-4; possible D gene TRBD1, 6 bases. V was pared by 3 bases and J by 0 bases, with 9 bases between. This CDR3 spans 15 amino acids. Looked up from germline, CDR1 is SGHDT and CDR2 is YYEEEE. CDR3 sequence reads: CASSSTGATNEKLFF. In DNA form, the CDR3 reads TGTGCCAGCAGCTCGACAGGTGCAACTAATGAAAAACTGTTTTTT. Full variable domain (rest looked up from reference TRBV5-6 and TRBJ1-4): DAGVTQSPTHLIKTRGQQVTLRCSPKSGHDTVSWYQQALGQGPQFIFQYYEEEERQRGNFPDRFSGHQFPNYSSELNVNALLLGDSALYLCASSSTGATNEKLFFGSGTQLSVL.

There are a few counts of this clone. This sequence joins TRBV5-1 and TRBJ1-4; D unresolved. Trimming stripped 6 bases from V and 4 bases from J, with 13 bases between. Germline CDR1 is SGHRS and CDR2 is YFSETQ. There are 14 residues in the CDR3. CDR3 sequence reads: CASTRNGDNEKLFF. The CDR3 DNA is TGCGCCAGCACCCGTAACGGGGATAATGAAAAACTGTTTTTT. The full variable domain, its missing parts supplied by reference TRBV5-1 and TRBJ1-4, is KAGVTQTPRYLIKTRGQQVTLSCSPISGHRSVSWYQQTPGQGLQFLFEYFSETQRNKGNFPGRFSGRQFSNSRSEMNVSTLELGDSALYLCASTRNGDNEKLFFGSGTQLSVL.

The genes are TRBV18 and TRBJ2-7; no clear D gene. Trimming pared 6 bases from V and 6 bases from J, leaving 15 bases between. The CDR3 covers 13 residues. Germline lookup yields CDR1 KGHSH and CDR2 LQKENI. The CDR3 sequence is CASSPSHGSEQYF. The CDR3 coding sequence is TGTGCCAGCTCTCCGAGCCACGGGTCCGAGCAGTACTTC.

In this sample, this clone turned up many times. The chain links TRBV7-9 to TRBJ1-1; 8 nucleotides align to TRBD1. The CDR3 spans 15 residues. Germline CDR1 is SEHNR and CDR2 is FQNEAQ (reference sequence). The V segment lost 5 bases and the J segment 0 bases; nucleotides outside the gene matches: 5. The chain's CDR3 is CASSPRDRLNTEAFF. The CDR3 DNA follows: TGTGCCAGCAGCCCCCGGGACAGGTTGAACACTGAAGCTTTCTTT.

The rearrangement uses TRBV5-1 and TRBJ2-7; D uncertain. CDR1 SGHRS and CDR2 YFSETQ come from the germline V gene. V was trimmed by 4 bases and J by 5 bases, leaving 10 bases between them. The CDR3 is 12 amino acids. The chain's CDR3 is CASSQTLDEQYF. The CDR3 DNA is TGCGCCAGCAGCCAGACCCTAGACGAGCAGTACTTC.

The J gene is TRBJ1-6, the V gene TRBV9, with 7 bases matching TRBD1. With 0 bases clipped from V and 7 bases from J, the junction kept 4 bases outside the gene matches. CDR1 SGDLS and CDR2 YYNGEE come from the germline V gene. This CDR3 contains 15 residues. The CDR3 spells CASSVVGTANSPLHF. The CDR3 DNA is TGTGCCAGCAGCGTAGTGGGGACAGCGAATTCACCCCTCCACTTT.

This chain links TRBV2 with TRBJ2-7; tentative D call: TRBD2 (6 bases). The V end lost 5 bases, the J end lost 2 bases, and 22 bases lay between the germline ends. From germline, CDR1 is SNHLY and CDR2 FYNNEI. The CDR3 contains 17 residues. The CDR3 coding sequence is TGTGCCAGCAGTAAACCGGAGCTGGGTAGCGGAGCCTACGAGCAGTACTTC. Encoded protein: CASSKPELGSGAYEQYF.

The sample holds a few counts of this clone. The rearrangement joins TRBV6-5 to TRBJ2-3, with 8 bases fitting TRBD2. The CDR3 loop spans 15 amino acids. V shed 0 bases and J 2 bases; nucleotides not matched to a gene: 1. The germline gives CDR1 MNHEY, CDR2 SVGAGI. The DNA for the CDR3 is TGTGCCAGCAGTTACTCGCGGGGGGTCACAGATACGCAGTATTTT. Protein product: CASSYSRGVTDTQYF.

CDR3 in DNA: TGTGCCAGCAGCCCCGGGATATCCGGGGAGCTGTTTTTT. Translation: CASSPGISGELFF. The chain has TRBV5-6 and TRBJ2-2, with a possible D match to TRBD2 (5 bases). The CDR3 loop spans 13 amino acids. V lost 4 bases and J 6 bases, leaving 10 bases between the germline ends. CDR1 is SGHDT, CDR2 YYEEEE, per germline.

The CDR3 sequence is CASSDNERGKSFYEQYF. The CDR3 DNA follows: TGTGCCAGCAGTGACAACGAGCGGGGGAAATCCTTCTACGAGCAGTACTTC. The chain carries TRBV6-4 and TRBJ2-7; TRBD2 agrees at 8 bases. The germline V gene has CDR1 MRHNA and CDR2 SNTAGT. The trim removed 2 bases at V and 3 bases at J, leaving 12 bases unmatched. This CDR3 is built from 17 residues.

The chain has TRBV6-5 and TRBJ1-2; D not resolved. Trimming removed 6 bases from V and 4 bases from J, with 15 bases in between. Germline V gene sequence: CDR1 MNHEY, CDR2 SVGAGI. The CDR3 has 14 amino acids. For the CDR3, the DNA is TGTGCCAGCAGGCAATCCGAGGCAGCCTATGGCTACACCTTC. It yields the protein CASRQSEAAYGYTF.

CDR3 sequence: CASSLQGARGEAFF. The DNA of the CDR3 is TGTGCCAGCAGCCTACAGGGGGCGCGAGGTGAAGCTTTCTTT. The chain joins TRBV7-2 to TRBJ1-1, with 9 bases lining up with TRBD1. Germline trimming cut 5 bases from V and 7 bases from J; bases unmatched to any gene: 8. This CDR3 has 14 residues. Germline V gene data show CDR1 as SGHTA and CDR2 as FQGNSA.

The J gene is TRBJ2-7, the V gene TRBV29-1; 10 bases agree with TRBD1. The CDR3 loop spans 12 amino acids. Germline V gene data show CDR1 as SQVTM and CDR2 as ANQGSEA. The trim removed 7 bases at V and 3 bases at J, leaving 3 bases unmatched. The CDR3 is CSAGQGGYEQYF. CDR3 nucleotides: TGCAGCGCCGGACAGGGGGGCTACGAGCAGTACTTC.

The V gene is TRBV5-1, the J gene TRBJ1-3, with TRBD1 matching 7 bases. CDR3 length: 14 amino acids. J was trimmed by 7 bases and V by 0 bases; bases with no gene match: 4. The germline V gene encodes CDR1 SGHRS and CDR2 YFSETQ. CDR3 sequence reads: CASSLGTGGNTIYF. CDR3 nucleotide sequence: TGCGCCAGCAGCTTGGGGACAGGAGGCAACACCATATATTTT.

This clone was observed a single time. This chain connects TRBV27 to TRBJ2-7; D not certain. Per the germline V gene, CDR1 is MNHEY and CDR2 is SMNVEV (reference sequence). The V gene lost 3 bases and the J gene lost 2 bases, with 8 bases spanning the gap. This CDR3 spans 13 amino acids. The CDR3 protein is CASSFRQTYEQYF. CDR3 in DNA: TGTGCCAGCAGTTTCAGGCAGACCTACGAGCAGTACTTC.

In this sample, this clone turned up a few times. This chain joins TRBV9 and TRBJ2-7; 12 nucleotides line up with TRBD1. This CDR3 is 15 amino acids long. V was clipped by 3 bases and J by 6 bases; unmatched bases: 7. From germline, CDR1 is SGDLS and CDR2 YYNGEE. Here the CDR3 reads CASSGDGTGGREQYF. Here the CDR3 DNA reads TGTGCCAGCAGCGGAGACGGGACAGGGGGCCGCGAGCAGTACTTC. The full variable domain, with the rest looked up from reference TRBV9 and TRBJ2-7, is DSGVTQTPKHLITATGQRVTLRCSPRSGDLSVYWYQQSLDQGLQFLIQYYNGEERAKGNILERFSAQQFPDLHSELNLSSLELGDSALYFCASSGDGTGGREQYFGPGTRLTVT.